The 12 T cell receptor beta chains below come from one sample, sequenced in a study of sequential checkpoint blockade in melanoma. The method was immunoSEQ multiplex PCR; TCRdb's version includes in-frame clones alone and lacks a portion of them. Here the sample spans about 38,000 clones, around nine tenths being singletons. The treatment: randomized to nivolumab then ipilimumab (arm A) or the reverse (arm B). The sample here was CD8+ T cells sorted from blood (inferred from file names), taken from a patient given nivolumab and ipilimumab in sequence. Receptor source: a human donor with melanoma.

The chain carries TRBV6-5 and TRBJ1-1; 7 bases fit TRBD1. J lost 0 bases, V lost 7 bases, and 8 bases had no gene match. Germline values: CDR1 MNHEY, CDR2 SVGAGI. The CDR3 runs 15 residues. The CDR3 region is CASKVTDRLNTEAFF. CDR3 coding DNA: TGTGCCAGCAAGGTAACGGACAGGTTGAACACTGAAGCTTTCTTT.

On this clone itself: The junction departs from the called germline gene at one end, perhaps through a read error. The chain has TRBV7-8 and TRBJ2-1; 7 positions match TRBD1. Germline CDR1 is SGHVS and CDR2 is FQNEAQ. The CDR3 runs 14 residues. The CDR3 nucleotides are TGTGCCAGCACCTTAGGGGGCAGGGTAGATGAGCAGTTCTTC. It is translated as CASTLGGRVDEQFF. The variable domain in full, completed from reference TRBV7-8 and TRBJ2-1, reads GAGVSQSPRYKVAKRGQDVALRCDPISGHVSLFWYQQALGQGPEFLTYFQNEAQLDKSGLPSDRFFAERPEGSVSTLKIQRTQQEDSAVYLCASTLGGRVDEQFFGPGTRLTVL.

J is TRBJ2-1 and V is TRBV28; tentatively, D is TRBD1 (6 bases). Germline CDR1 MDHEN, CDR2 SYDVKM. V was pared by 2 bases and J by 5 bases, with 19 bases between. CDR3 length: 17 amino acids. The CDR3 sequence: CASSLGRWQGIDNEQFF. The DNA of the CDR3 is TGTGCCAGCAGTTTAGGGCGTTGGCAGGGGATCGACAATGAGCAGTTCTTC. The whole variable domain, filled in from reference TRBV28 and TRBJ2-1, reads DVKVTQSSRYLVKRTGEKVFLECVQDMDHENMFWYRQDPGLGLRLIYFSYDVKMKEKGDIPEGYSVSREKKERFSLILESASTNQTSMYLCASSLGRWQGIDNEQFFGPGTRLTVL.

The gene calls are TRBV11-1 and TRBJ2-7, with TRBD2 matching over 8 bases. Trimming at V came to 0 bases and at J to 3 bases, leaving 1 base not matched to a gene. The CDR3 contains 14 residues. Germline lookup yields CDR1 SGHAT and CDR2 FQDESV (reference sequence). The CDR3 reads CASSLAAGDYEQYV. The CDR3 nucleotides read TGTGCCAGCAGCTTAGCAGCGGGGGACTACGAGCAGTACGTC.

The CDR3 reads CASGLAGVYNEQFF. The DNA of the CDR3 is TGCGCCAGCGGCCTAGCGGGAGTCTACAATGAGCAGTTCTTC. This sequence joins TRBV5-1 and TRBJ2-1, with TRBD2 matching over 10 bases. CDR1 and CDR2 (germline): SGHRS, YFSETQ. V lost 7 bases to trimming and J lost 3 bases; unmatched junction nucleotides: 4. This CDR3 region has 14 residues.

The CDR3 bases are TGTGCCAGCAGCTTATCCGGGCGGGGCTCCTACAATGAGCAGTTCTTC. It specifies CASSLSGRGSYNEQFF. The gene calls are TRBV7-3 and TRBJ2-1; D might be TRBD2 (6 bases). CDR3 length: 16 residues. The V and J ends lost 2 bases and 0 bases respectively, with 11 bases between them. Germline assignment: CDR1 SGHTA and CDR2 FQGTGA.

The CDR3 loop is CASSTGTRGYNEQFF. The CDR3, as DNA: TGTGCCAGTAGTACCGGGACAAGGGGCTACAATGAGCAGTTCTTC. V and J are TRBV19 and TRBJ2-1; D is perhaps TRBD1 (6 bases). Germline CDR1 LNHDA, CDR2 SQIVND (reference sequence). The V end lost 4 bases, the J end lost 3 bases, and 13 bases lay between the germline ends. This CDR3 comprises 15 residues.

The rearrangement links TRBV18 to TRBJ2-3, with 10 bases fitting TRBD1. The CDR3 is 16 residues long. Germline-derived CDR1 and CDR2 are KGHSH and LQKENI. With V trimmed by 3 bases and J by 6 bases, 9 bases remained unmatched. Here the CDR3 DNA reads TGTGCCAGCTCACCTCGAGACAGGGGGCTTGGGGATACGCAGTATTTT. Amino acid sequence: CASSPRDRGLGDTQYF.

This chain joins TRBV2 and TRBJ2-7; 9 bases line up with TRBD1. Germline loops: CDR1 SNHLY, CDR2 FYNNEI. This CDR3 contains 14 residues. V was clipped by 10 bases and J by 0 bases; unmatched bases: 7. CDR3 DNA: TGTGCCACCCGGACAGGGGTGGGCTCCTACGAGCAGTACGTC. Translated: CATRTGVGSYEQYV.

The chain has TRBV27 and TRBJ2-7; tentatively, D is TRBD1 (6 bases). The germline CDR1 and CDR2 sequences are MNHEY and SMNVEV (reference sequence). The CDR3 has 14 residues. V was pared by 6 bases and J by 3 bases, with 15 bases between. CDR3: CASSFTGSHYEQYF. CDR3 nucleotides: TGTGCCAGCAGCTTCACAGGGAGCCACTACGAGCAGTACTTC.

The rearrangement uses TRBV29-1 and TRBJ1-2; D gene uncertain. CDR1 SQVTM and CDR2 ANQGSEA come from the germline V gene. This CDR3 comprises 12 residues. V lost 7 bases and J 3 bases, leaving 12 bases between the germline ends. CDR3 protein: CSGRRPDYGYTF. The CDR3 region has the DNA TGCAGCGGTCGGAGGCCGGACTATGGCTACACCTTC.

J is TRBJ2-7 and V is TRBV28, with TRBD2 as a possible D gene (6 bases). Germline V gene sequence: CDR1 MDHEN, CDR2 SYDVKM. V gave up 5 bases and J gave up 6 bases, with 11 bases separating them. The CDR3 totals 12 residues. CDR3 sequence (DNA): TGTGCCAGCAGTCCAGGGACTCCCGAGCAGTACTTC. This gives the protein CASSPGTPEQYF.